The next 10 T cell receptor beta chains were all read from a single sample in a study of blood T cells in healthy people across ages. Through a sample-barcoded 5' primer and a J-beta primer mix, a second PCR was run for roughly 6 to 11 cycles. In TCRdb, the 5' RACE reads were re-called with MiXCR into one record per CDR3 protein. The table has around 1,900,000 distinct CDR3 sequences, 30% to 40% seen once. Sequencing used blood. The receptors originated from a human donor in good health.

This clonotype was picked up many times. The V call is TRBV3-1, the J call TRBJ1-2; no reliable D call. The V end was cut by 4 bases, the J end by 4 bases, with 10 bases between. The CDR3 is made up of 13 amino acids. Germline V gives CDR1 LGHDT, CDR2 YNNKEL (reference sequence). CDR3 loop: CASSLTRGYGYTF. The CDR3 region has the DNA TGTGCCAGCAGCCTAACCCGCGGCTATGGCTACACCTTC.

The gene calls are TRBV6-6 and TRBJ2-5, with D possibly matching TRBD2 (6 bases). The CDR3 covers 15 residues. Germline V CDR1 and CDR2: MNHNY, SVGAGI (reference sequence). V was clipped by 0 bases and J by 5 bases, with 13 bases between them. CDR3 sequence reads: CASSYSAGTRETQYF. The CDR3 coding sequence is TGTGCCAGCAGTTACTCGGCGGGGACCAGGGAGACCCAGTACTTC.

This chain connects TRBV10-3 to TRBJ1-5, with 7 bases lining up with TRBD1. The trim removed 5 bases at V and 7 bases at J, leaving 11 bases unmatched. Germline V gene data show CDR1 as ENHRY and CDR2 as SYGVKD. There are 15 residues in the CDR3. The CDR3 here is CAISPIRGAGQPQHF. The CDR3 DNA follows: TGTGCCATCAGTCCCATCAGGGGGGCGGGACAGCCCCAGCATTTT.

V gene TRBV2 combines with J gene TRBJ2-6, with D perhaps TRBD1 (6 bases). The germline V gene encodes CDR1 SNHLY and CDR2 FYNNEI. CDR3 length equals 15 residues. V was cut by 11 bases and J by 0 bases, with 14 bases left in between. The DNA for the CDR3 is TGTGCCGGCGGACAGATAGCCTCTGGGGCCAACGTCCTGACTTTC. Translation gives CAGGQIASGANVLTF.

The chain is built from TRBV12-3 or TRBV12-4 and TRBJ2-7; tentatively, D is TRBD2 (5 bases). The CDR3 spans 14 residues. Deletions cut 6 bases from V and 0 bases from J, with 12 bases between. CDR3 nucleotides: TGTGCCAGCAGAAGGACTCCCGACTCCTACGAGCAGTACTTC. This gives the protein CASRRTPDSYEQYF.

The chain combines TRBV21-1 with TRBJ2-2; the table's D gene call, TRBD1, was not cross checked with the DNA. TRBV21-1 has pseudogene status. The CDR3 consists of 15 residues. The chain's CDR3 is CASSPTTGGSGELFF. The CDR3 DNA sequence: TGTGCCAGCAGCCCAACGACAGGGGGAAGCGGGGAGCTGTTTTTT.

This clonotype was detected a few times. The gene calls are TRBV4-3 and TRBJ2-1; the D gene is possibly TRBD2 (6 bases). Germline assignment: CDR1 LGHNA and CDR2 YSLEER. V lost 9 bases, J lost 4 bases, and 19 bases lay in between. The CDR3 spans 15 residues. The CDR3 nucleotides are TGCGCCAGTGGGTCTGGAGGGGTCTGGTACAATGAGCAGTTCTTC. Translation gives CASGSGGVWYNEQFF.

The chain is built from TRBV14 and TRBJ2-1; D ambiguous. V was pared by 0 bases and J by 10 bases, with 25 bases between. This CDR3 comprises 18 residues. Germline CDR1 and CDR2: SGHDN and FVKESK. The CDR3 nucleotides read TGTGCCAGCAGCCAAGAGCGGCTTTCCCTGCCAGCTTTTTACGAGCAGTTCTTC. It translates to CASSQERLSLPAFYEQFF.

The V call is TRBV4-1, the J call TRBJ1-1; a weak D match, TRBD1 (6 bases). Trimming removed 4 bases at V and 2 bases at J, with 14 bases between. The germline V gene has CDR1 MGHRA and CDR2 YSYEKL. This CDR3 spans 15 amino acids. The CDR3 loop is CASSPRTVRNTEAFF. The CDR3 nucleotides read TGCGCCAGCAGCCCTCGGACAGTTCGAAACACTGAAGCTTTCTTT.

This clonotype has more than one count but fewer than ten. The rearrangement links TRBV29-1 to TRBJ2-1; either TRBD1 or TRBD2 may supply D (5 bases each). The CDR3 contains 11 residues. CDR1 and CDR2 from the germline V gene are SQVTM and ANQGSEA. V lost 6 bases and J lost 8, with 11 bases in between. CDR3 DNA sequence: TGCAGCGTGGAGATGGGGGATGAGCAGTTCTTC. It is translated as CSVEMGDEQFF.